One sample yielded the 18 T cell receptor beta chains listed below, sequenced in a study of long-term antiretroviral therapy in people with HIV. With survey level as its setting, the immunoSEQ assay was v3.0. Method: immunoSEQ multiplex PCR; TCRdb's copy keeps in-frame clones and lacks some. Of 15,000 to 20,000 clones listed, 80% to 90% are singletons. Here the sequenced sample was unsorted PBMCs, taken 0.1 years after starting antiretroviral therapy. These receptors were collected from a young man with HIV.

The chain links TRBV5-4 to TRBJ2-5; 7 bases agree with TRBD1. This CDR3 contains 13 residues. The germline gives CDR1 SGHNT, CDR2 YYREEE (reference sequence). The V and J ends lost 6 bases and 3 bases, in that order; junction bases with no gene match: 5. The CDR3 reads CASTLDREETQYF. The CDR3 DNA follows: TGTGCCAGCACCTTAGACAGGGAAGAGACCCAGTACTTC.

The chain combines TRBV6-5 with TRBJ2-2; no definite D call. V gave up 3 bases and J gave up 1 base, with 9 bases separating them. The CDR3 has 15 residues. Germline V gene lookup returns CDR1 MNHEY and CDR2 SVGAGI. In DNA form, the CDR3 reads TGTGCCAGCAGTTATTTAGCAGGGAACACCGGGGAGCTGTTTTTT. Translating gives CASSYLAGNTGELFF.

The rearrangement uses TRBV2 and TRBJ2-7; TRBD2 is a possible D gene (5 bases). Trimming shortened V by 2 bases and J by 4 bases, and 21 bases separated the two germline ends. CDR3 length: 17 residues. Germline V CDR1 and CDR2: SNHLY, FYNNEI. The CDR3 sequence is CASSEPKLGAGGYEQYF. In nucleotides, the CDR3 is TGTGCCAGCAGTGAACCGAAGTTAGGCGCGGGTGGGTACGAGCAGTACTTC.

The V call is TRBV4-2, the J call TRBJ2-5; no firm D call. The J call could be wrong; TRBJ2-7 is a better fit for the DNA end. Germline V gene data show CDR1 as LGHNA and CDR2 as YNFKEQ. CDR3 length: 13 amino acids. The CDR3 sequence is CASSQDLRYEQYF. DNA of the CDR3: TGTGCCAGCAGCCAAGACTTACGCTACGAGCAGTACTTC.

The chain joins TRBV27 to TRBJ2-5, with D perhaps matching TRBD1 (6 bases). The CDR3 extends over 14 amino acids. V lost 5 bases and J lost 5, with 15 bases in between. CDR1 is MNHEY and CDR2 is SMNVEV in the germline V gene (reference sequence). The CDR3 is CASSPGTYGETQYF. In nucleotides, the CDR3 is TGTGCCAGCAGTCCCGGGACATACGGGGAGACCCAGTACTTC.

The V gene is TRBV6-5, the J gene TRBJ1-1; D gene ambiguous. Germline V gene data show CDR1 as MNHEY and CDR2 as SVGAGI. The ends were cut back, 6 bases at V and 4 bases at J, with 18 bases in the middle. This CDR3 comprises 15 residues. CDR3 nucleotide sequence: TGTGCCAGCAGAAAAAGTGACTCGAAGGGCACTGAAGCTTTCTTT. Its protein is CASRKSDSKGTEAFF.

This CDR3 reads CASSLGTVNEKLFF. For the CDR3, the DNA is TGTGCCAGCAGCCTGGGGACAGTTAATGAAAAACTGTTTTTT. The chain links TRBV7-9 to TRBJ1-4; 7 nucleotides align to TRBD1. Trimming took 5 bases from V and 4 from J; bases not matched to a gene: 4. This CDR3 comprises 14 residues. Looked up from germline, CDR1 is SEHNR and CDR2 is FQNEAQ (reference sequence).

The V call is TRBV29-1, the J call TRBJ1-1, with D tentatively TRBD1 (5 bases). The CDR3 is 16 residues long. Germline V gene lookup returns CDR1 SQVTM and CDR2 ANQGSEA. V lost 7 bases to trimming and J lost 3 bases, with 24 bases between them. The CDR3 is CSAEGSSPGGDTEAFF. Written as DNA, the CDR3 is TGCAGCGCAGAGGGGAGCTCGCCCGGAGGAGACACTGAAGCTTTCTTT. The full variable domain, rest sourced from reference TRBV29-1 and TRBJ1-1, is SAVISQKPSRDICQRGTSLTIQCQVDSQVTMMFWYRQQPGQSLTLIATANQGSEATYESGFVIDKFPISRPNLTFSTLTVSNMSPEDSSIYLCSAEGSSPGGDTEAFFGQGTRLTVV.

The chain joins TRBV30 to TRBJ2-7; no clear D gene. Per the germline V gene, CDR1 is GTSNPN and CDR2 is SVGIG (reference sequence). Trimming left V 4 bases short and J 3 bases short, with 7 bases between. The CDR3 contains 11 residues. In nucleotides, the CDR3 is TGTGCCTGGACGGTCAGCTACGAGCAGTACTTC. It is translated as CAWTVSYEQYF.

V is TRBV6-5 and J is TRBJ2-1, with D perhaps assigned TRBD1 or TRBD2 (5 bases each). With 2 bases removed from V and 2 bases from J, the gap between germline ends came to 7 bases. The germline V gene encodes CDR1 MNHEY and CDR2 SVGAGI. This CDR3 spans 14 amino acids. The CDR3 protein is CASSYEGPYNEQFF. The CDR3 coding sequence is TGTGCCAGCAGTTACGAGGGACCCTACAATGAGCAGTTCTTC.

This chain links TRBV4-3 with TRBJ1-4; 10 nucleotides align to TRBD1. The CDR3 extends over 14 amino acids. Trimming removed 4 bases from V and 8 bases from J; junction bases left unmatched: 4. Germline V gene data show CDR1 as LGHNA and CDR2 as YSLEER. The DNA for the CDR3 is TGCGCCAGCAGCCGTAGACAGGGGGCGGAAAAACTGTTTTTT. Protein sequence: CASSRRQGAEKLFF.

The CDR3 coding sequence is TGTGCCAGCAGCTTCCAGACTAGCGGGAGCTCTAGGGTACCAGATACGCAGTATTTT. Protein product: CASSFQTSGSSRVPDTQYF. The rearrangement links TRBV21-1 to TRBJ2-3; the DNA was not used to check the table's D call, TRBD2. TRBV21-1 represents a pseudogene. This CDR3 is 19 amino acids long.

V usage is TRBV5-5 and J usage is TRBJ2-3, with TRBD2 matching 9 bases. V lost 4 bases and J lost 4; bases outside the gene matches: 7. Germline V gene data show CDR1 as SGHKS and CDR2 as YYEKEE (reference sequence). The CDR3 covers 15 residues. CDR3 in DNA: TGTGCCAGCAGCCCACAGCGGGAGGTGGCAGATACGCAGTATTTT. It specifies CASSPQREVADTQYF.

The CDR3 is CASSVRDRGYEQYF. The CDR3 nucleotides are TGCGCCAGCAGCGTACGGGACAGGGGTTACGAGCAGTACTTC. V is TRBV4-1 and J is TRBJ2-7; TRBD1 aligns across 10 bases. The CDR3 totals 14 residues. Germline CDR1 and CDR2: MGHRA and YSYEKL. V was pared by 5 bases and J by 4 bases, with 5 bases of the junction left unmatched.

The rearrangement links TRBV6-1 to TRBJ2-7, with D perhaps being TRBD1 or TRBD2 (5 bases each). The CDR3 extends over 15 amino acids. Germline CDR1 is MNHNS and CDR2 is SASEGT. V lost 9 bases, J lost 3 bases, and 21 bases lay in between. The CDR3 sequence is CASSSLGTEGYEQYF. The CDR3 nucleotides are TGTGCCAGTTCTTCCCTCGGGACCGAGGGCTACGAGCAGTACTTC.

The chain links TRBV7-9 to TRBJ1-5; D unclear. Germline CDR1 and CDR2: SEHNR and FQNEAQ (reference sequence). The CDR3 is 13 amino acids. Deletions cut 5 bases from V and 10 bases from J, with 15 bases between. The CDR3 spells CASSASGSSPQHF. CDR3 DNA sequence: TGTGCCAGCAGCGCCTCAGGAAGCAGCCCCCAGCATTTT.

V usage is TRBV15 and J usage is TRBJ1-4; D not certain. Between the trimmed V and J ends, which lost 4 bases and 5 bases, there was a span of 5 bases. CDR3 length: 12 amino acids. Germline V gene lookup returns CDR1 LNHNV and CDR2 YYDKDF (reference sequence). The CDR3 sequence is CATSIMNEKLFF. The CDR3 region has the DNA TGTGCCACCAGCATTATGAATGAAAAACTGTTTTTT.

This rearrangement joins TRBV4-1 to TRBJ2-7; TRBD2 agrees at 11 bases. J gave up 3 bases and V 3 bases, and 4 bases lay outside the gene matches. Germline assignment: CDR1 MGHRA and CDR2 YSYEKL. The CDR3 extends over 15 amino acids. DNA of the CDR3: TGCGCCAGCAGCCACCCGGGACTAGCGGTCTACGAGCAGTACTTC. The encoded protein is CASSHPGLAVYEQYF.